This note documents a single TCR beta chain sequence. The sample comes from a study of blood T cell repertoires in COVID-19. Across the study: The study drew acute and convalescent COVID-19 samples from the United States, Italy and Spain. Sources were T cells, B-cell-depleted T cells, or PBMCs; the material itself was cDNA or gDNA.

This CDR3 comprises 13 residues. Germline V lookup: CDR1 SNHLY, CDR2 FYNNEI. V was cut by 8 bases and J by 0 bases, with 10 bases left in between. The authors' processing: Amplification from reference gene primers served as the basis for estimated nucleated cell counts. Here immunoSEQ multiplex PCR was the method, and the copy in TCRdb shows in-frame clones only, minus some. The D gene and trimming were derived from the DNA, and the V and J assignments and clone size from that table. The repertoire includes 220,000 or so clones, more than 70% of them detected once, and less than 4% sits in the top ten.

The receptor was derived from a woman of 80 years or more with acute or convalescent COVID-19. The rearrangement uses TRBV2 and TRBJ1-1; D is unclear. The source material was peripheral blood. The CDR3 DNA follows: TGTGCCAGCCGTCCCCTCGTGAACACTGAAGCTTTCTTT. It encodes CASRPLVNTEAFF.